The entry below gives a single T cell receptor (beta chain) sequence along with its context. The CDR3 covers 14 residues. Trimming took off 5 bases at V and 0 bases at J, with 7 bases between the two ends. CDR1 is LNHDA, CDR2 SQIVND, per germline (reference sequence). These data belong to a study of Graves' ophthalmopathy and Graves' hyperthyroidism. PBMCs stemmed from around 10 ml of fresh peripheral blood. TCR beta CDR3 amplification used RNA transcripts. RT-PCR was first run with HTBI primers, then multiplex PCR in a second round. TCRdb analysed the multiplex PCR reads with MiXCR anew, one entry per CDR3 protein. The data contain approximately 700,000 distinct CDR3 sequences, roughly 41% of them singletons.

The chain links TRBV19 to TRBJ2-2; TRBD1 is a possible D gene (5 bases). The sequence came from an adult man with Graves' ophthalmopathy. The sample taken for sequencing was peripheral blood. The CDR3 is CASSGRANTGELFF. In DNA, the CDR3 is TGTGCCAGTAGTGGCAGGGCGAACACCGGGGAGCTGTTTTTT.